The rows below give T cell receptor beta chains drawn from one sample of a study of T cell responses to AZD1222 COVID-19 vaccine. TCRdb keeps only in-frame clones here, not all; method: immunoSEQ multiplex PCR. The sample has about 110,000 clones; about 90% are singletons. The input for sequencing was peripheral blood, taken 28 days after the second AZD1222 dose. These receptors all stem from an adult who received the AZD1222 COVID-19 vaccine. The conserved cysteine and the conserved F or W are not part of the CDR3 here.

J,V,CDR3
TRBJ1-1,TRBV27,ASSFPGGTEAF
TRBJ1-1,TRBV19,ASSKDPTTEAF
TRBJ1-4,TRBV2,ARRQATNEKLF
TRBJ2-3,TRBV19,ASSIRTGGVRTPSRTDTQY
TRBJ1-6,TRBV4-3,ASSQGVYNSPLH
TRBJ1-2,TRBV6-1,ASSEEEGFGSYT
TRBJ1-1,TRBV5-1,ASSPRQNGMNTEAF
TRBJ1-2,TRBV2,ASSPGGKVYGYT
TRBJ1-5,TRBV27,ASSLTRQQPQH
TRBJ2-1,TRBV7-7,ASSFQGRGEQF
TRBJ2-3,TRBV7-9,ASSLWSTGGSTDTQY
TRBJ2-7,TRBV6-5,ASTSGGSSYEQY
TRBJ2-1,TRBV6-4,ASSQLGVGNEQF
TRBJ2-7,TRBV10-3,AISSDSYEQY
TRBJ2-1,TRBV11-2,ASSLEGASYNEQF
TRBJ2-5,TRBV11-2,ASSLRGMQETQY
TRBJ1-2,TRBV10-3,AILPDGASGGYT
TRBJ2-1,TRBV7-9,ASSPNRVGNEQF
TRBJ1-6,TRBV9,ASMGDAAGNSPLH
TRBJ1-3,TRBV4-1,ASSPGPQSGGNTIY
TRBJ1-5,TRBV3-1/TRBV3-2,ASSHGDRGPNQPQH
TRBJ2-7,TRBV7-9,ASSSPSSYEQY
TRBJ2-2,TRBV27,ASSLAGGRVGELF
TRBJ1-2,TRBV6-2/TRBV6-3,ASSLTGTGVGYT
TRBJ1-1,TRBV4-1,AHSEAF
TRBJ2-7,TRBV29-1,SVEVAAYEQY
TRBJ1-5,TRBV27,ASSRGPGSNQPQH
TRBJ1-2,TRBV7-2,ASSTQGAQIGYGYT
TRBJ2-7,TRBV12-5,ASGLGGAYEQY
TRBJ2-3,TRBV4-2,ASSQGLTDTQY
TRBJ1-2,TRBV7-8,ASSRTGGYT
TRBJ1-2,TRBV20-1,SASPGGVGYT
TRBJ1-2,TRBV10-3,AISATGGLNYGYT
TRBJ2-1,TRBV19,AARGDGLYNEQF
TRBJ2-3,TRBV6-4,ASSDTSGGADTQY
TRBJ1-6,TRBV4-1,ASSQDSGRADFSPLH
TRBJ2-3,TRBV19,ASSAEGGNTQY
TRBJ2-3,TRBV5-1,ASSLRRATDTQY
TRBJ1-2,TRBV30,AWSEGRGLNYGYT
TRBJ1-6,TRBV18,ASSRSSQLDNSPLH
TRBJ1-1,TRBV29-1,SVAQGAGTEAF
TRBJ1-5,TRBV7-8,ASSARTGQPQH
TRBJ1-2,TRBV14,ASSQGGSGYT
TRBJ2-2,TRBV7-3,ASSLPATQGRPGELF
TRBJ2-7,TRBV10-3,ANSPGQGIYEQY
TRBJ2-7,TRBV6-2/TRBV6-3,ASSVGGSYEQY
TRBJ2-7,TRBV7-9,ASSLQPGQVSRLSYEQY
TRBJ1-5,TRBV5-4,ASSLAGRDQPQH